This T cell receptor (beta chain) comes out of a study of T cell responses to AZD1222 COVID-19 vaccine (dated by TCRdb to the early 2020s). As for the study more broadly: A total of 233 trial participants underwent TCR sequencing, of whom about 210 received two doses of AZD1222 and about 26 received two doses of the MenACWY control vaccine. Enrollment into the trials was organized by age into subgroups of 18-55, 56-69 and 70-plus years, and those subgroups contained 148, 28 and 57 TCR-sequenced participants, respectively.

As for this clone: Its antigen remains unidentified. No clone much larger than this one lies a single base away; base qualities are absent.

Broader findings and caveats from the paper: After two AZD1222 doses, spike-specific TCR breadth and depth were significantly higher than at day 0 and than in MenACWY recipients. The 56-69-year group was small, and its depth increase did not reach significance, likely because of low power. The vaccine-associated CD4 TCRs covered the entire spike protein, and the dominant responses fell in regions 160-218 and 743-854. Conclusions about previously exposed vaccinees are limited, since just six AZD1222 recipients were seropositive for SARS-CoV-2 at baseline. Participants were mostly white British and included more females than males, and it was suggested by the authors that clonal diversity may have been underestimated. Epitopes outside the regions mutated in the B.1.351 and B.1.1.7 variants were reportedly recognized by nearly half of the unique spike-specific TCRs. Because no day 14 peak-response samples were available, repertoires were characterized only after the peak T cell response.

What this sample's time point label stands for: about 28 days (+/-7) after the second vaccine dose. AZD1222 recipients whose second dose came at about 4 weeks and those whose second dose came at about 12 weeks were combined into one group, since spike-specific TCR depth and breadth did not differ between the two schedules. Samples from vaccinated people were obtained from the UK trials COV001 and COV002, which included a single-blind randomized controlled phase 2/3 trial of AZD1222 (ChAdOx1 nCoV-19) in healthy adults. For TCRbeta chain sequencing, PBMC samples were collected from trial participants at day 0 and at day 28 after the second dose. The junction shows trimming of 4 bases on V and 6 bases on J, and the gene matches do not reach 15 bases of it. For CDR1 and CDR2, the germline V gene (reference sequence) lists SGHNT and YYREEE. Including cysteine and phenylalanine, the CDR3 has 17 amino acids. Just CDR3 DNA is preserved here, 51 bases in frame from base 1.

The CDR3 regions of human TCRbeta chains were analyzed by immunosequencing. Per the source publication's procedure: TCRs in the repertoires were compared against a reference library of SARS-CoV-2-specific TCRs that had been generated with the MIRA antigen-specificity platform. Breadth was defined as the fraction of unique TCRs that were SARS-CoV-2-associated. Depth was defined as the fraction of total T cells that were SARS-CoV-2-associated. Using the MIRA data, every spike-specific TCR was mapped to the spike region that the TCR reacted to and assigned to either a CD4 or a CD8 class. Log10-transformed breadth and depth values were compared by one-way ANOVA with Sidak's multiple comparisons tests. TCRdb carries this immuneACCESS record with in-frame sequences only. Its versions omit some clonotypes, under half of them owing to an unresolved V gene in the studies checked, with the rest unexplained. For V, J and clone size, that table is used; D and trimming come from the DNA. Present in this sample are 100,000 to 150,000 clones, around 90% of which were seen just once. The ten most abundant clones make up 0.85% to 1.3% of the sample.

The source material was peripheral blood, sampled 28 days after the second AZD1222 dose. The V and J genes are TRBV5-4 and TRBJ2-2, and 7 junctional nucleotides match TRBD1. The TCR sequence derives from an adult who received the AZD1222 COVID-19 vaccine. The nucleotide sequence is TGTGCCAGCAGCGGTACCCGGCCACAGGGGACCGCCGGGGAGCTGTTTTTT. It is translated as CASSGTRPQGTAGELFF.